Following are 5 T cell receptor beta chains from one sample sequenced in a study of T cell repertoires in cytomegalovirus infection. TCRdb recomputed calls from the reads with MiXCR, one row per CDR3 protein. Of 200,000 to 300,000 distinct CDR3 sequences in the sample, 9% to 15% were seen once. The sample consisted of PBMCs. These receptors were collected from a human donor in good health (CMV status not recorded). Some clones in this sample may be carry-over from other donors' samples.

This clonotype was counted ten times or more. The chain links TRBV6-5 to TRBJ1-6; maybe TRBD1 (6 bases). CDR3 size: 18 residues. V was clipped by 0 bases and J by 0 bases, with 12 bases between them. CDR1 and CDR2 (germline): MNHEY, SVGAGI. CDR3 sequence: CASSYSRGTSSYNSPLHF. CDR3 DNA sequence: TGTGCCAGCAGTTACTCCAGGGGCACGAGCTCCTATAATTCACCCCTCCACTTT.

The chain employs TRBV29-1 and TRBJ1-1; TRBD1 might be the D (6 bases). V dropped 6 bases and J dropped 0 bases, with 14 bases sitting between them. CDR3 length: 14 amino acids. Per germline, CDR1 SQVTM and CDR2 ANQGSEA. DNA for the CDR3: TGCAGCGTCCCCGGGGGCACGATGAACACTGAAGCTTTCTTT. Protein: CSVPGGTMNTEAFF.

About this clonotype itself: The CDR3 does not end in the conserved phenylalanine or tryptophan, so this is likely a read error. V and J are TRBV12-3 or TRBV12-4 and TRBJ2-3; TRBD1 aligns across 7 bases. The J segment lost 3 bases and the V segment lost 3 bases, leaving 3 bases of the junction unmatched. The CDR3 extends over 14 amino acids. CDR3 DNA sequence: TGTGCCAGCAGTTTGACAGGGAAAACAGATACGCAGTATTAT. This gives the protein CASSLTGKTDTQYY.

Note on this clonotype: It may be a read error: a sequence one base away is much more abundant. The CDR3 coding sequence is TGTGCCAGCAGCTCTAACGACGACAGTAATGAAAGACTGTTTTTT. It translates to CASSSNDDSNERLFF. The J gene is TRBJ1-4, the V gene TRBV7-6; tentatively, D is TRBD1 (5 bases). Germline CDR1 and CDR2: SGHVS and FNYEAQ. The CDR3 is 15 residues long.

This clonotype was observed many times. The V call is TRBV6-2 or TRBV6-3, the J call TRBJ1-5, with D hard to call. The CDR3 contains 13 residues. Germline V lookup: CDR1 MNHEY, CDR2 SVGEGT. Deletions cut 7 bases from V and 2 bases from J, with 9 bases between. The CDR3 sequence is CASNQIGNQPQHF. The CDR3 DNA reads as TGTGCCAGCAACCAAATCGGCAATCAGCCCCAGCATTTT.